One and the same sample provided the 19 T cell receptor beta chains below, sequenced in a study of cytomegalovirus exposure and HLA in healthy donors (dated by TCRdb to 2016 to 2017). Libraries came from the immunoSEQ multiplex PCR assay. The multiplex PCR relied on a mix of 60 forward primers for TCR Vbeta segments and 13 reverse primers for TCR Jbeta segments. This is the immuneACCESS table as TCRdb keeps it, with only in-frame sequences that have V and J called. A part of the clones is gone; compared with another copy, unresolved V genes explain less than half, and the rest is unexplained. Recorded for this sample are approximately 140,000 clones; 80% of them occurred a single time. Jointly, the top ten make up just over 5% of the sample. Sequencing was done on a sample of PBMCs. Every receptor here comes from a male donor in good health and CMV-seronegative.

The chain joins TRBV20-1 to TRBJ1-1; D not resolved. Germline CDR1 is DFQATT and CDR2 is SNEGSKA (reference sequence). This CDR3 region has 11 residues. Trimming shortened V by 5 bases and J by 12 bases, and 16 bases separated the two germline ends. CDR3 residues: CSAFREGQTFF. The CDR3 region has the DNA TGCAGTGCTTTCAGAGAGGGTCAGACTTTCTTT.

This rearrangement joins TRBV18 to TRBJ2-1; TRBD1 matches at 7 bases. This CDR3 spans 14 amino acids. Germline CDR1 KGHSH, CDR2 LQKENI. Trimming removed 8 bases from V and 9 bases from J; junction bases left unmatched: 13. The CDR3: CASAQGMNDAEQFF. In DNA form, the CDR3 reads TGTGCCAGCGCACAGGGGATGAATGACGCTGAGCAGTTCTTC.

The chain couples TRBV7-2 to TRBJ2-3; D may be TRBD2 (6 bases). Germline CDR1 SGHTA, CDR2 FQGNSA. V lost 3 bases and J 9 bases, leaving 22 bases between the germline ends. The CDR3 sequence is 16 residues long. The CDR3 loop reads CASSFRPSGFGGTQYF. The CDR3 DNA follows: TGTGCCAGCAGCTTCAGGCCGTCCGGGTTTGGAGGGACGCAGTATTTT.

The J gene is TRBJ2-5, the V gene TRBV2; a possible D gene is TRBD1 (6 bases). CDR3 length equals 15 residues. From germline, CDR1 is SNHLY and CDR2 FYNNEI. V was trimmed by 4 bases and J by 4 bases, leaving 16 bases between them. The CDR3 sequence: CASSATGLGAETQYF. CDR3 bases: TGTGCCAGCAGTGCAACAGGGTTAGGGGCAGAGACCCAGTACTTC.

The rearrangement links TRBV29-1 to TRBJ2-1; TRBD2 matches at 9 bases. Germline CDR1 reads SQVTM; CDR2 reads ANQGSEA. The ends lost 0 bases at V and 7 bases at J; junction bases unmatched: 4. CDR3 size: 14 residues. CDR3 DNA sequence: TGCAGCGTTGAAGATCTAAGCGGGGGGAATGAGCAGTTCTTC. It translates to CSVEDLSGGNEQFF.

The rearrangement joins TRBV27 to TRBJ2-5; a possible D gene is TRBD1 (5 bases). Germline CDR1 reads MNHEY; CDR2 reads SMNVEV (reference sequence). Trimming cost V 0 bases and J 4 bases, with 9 bases left between them. There are 14 residues in the CDR3. DNA of the CDR3: TGTGCCAGCAGTTTATCAAGGGGTTTAGAGACCCAGTACTTC. Translated: CASSLSRGLETQYF.

The chain couples TRBV5-1 to TRBJ2-2; TRBD1 agrees at 9 bases. Trimming at V came to 3 bases and at J to 6 bases, leaving 6 bases not matched to a gene. From germline, CDR1 is SGHRS and CDR2 YFSETQ. The CDR3 spans 15 residues. CDR3 coding DNA: TGCGCCAGCAGCTACTTGGGGACAGGGCCCGGGGAGCTGTTTTTT. Translated: CASSYLGTGPGELFF.

In its sample, this clone was seen a few times. This chain joins TRBV9 and TRBJ2-1, with 10 positions matching TRBD2. Losses at the gene ends were 3 bases for V and 1 base for J; bases not matched to a gene: 7. The CDR3 has 17 amino acids. CDR1 and CDR2 from the germline V gene are SGDLS and YYNGEE. The chain's CDR3 is CASSASSGGPSYNEQFF. The CDR3 DNA is TGTGCCAGCAGCGCCTCTAGCGGGGGCCCTTCCTACAATGAGCAGTTCTTC.

The genes are TRBV7-3 and TRBJ1-1, with D perhaps matching TRBD1 (5 bases). The CDR3 contains 14 residues. The V and J ends lost 5 bases and 6 bases respectively, with 16 bases between them. CDR1 and CDR2 from the germline V gene are SGHTA and FQGTGA. The chain's CDR3 is CASSPTGEFSEAFF. As DNA, the CDR3 is TGTGCCAGCAGCCCCACAGGAGAGTTTTCTGAAGCTTTCTTT.

The gene calls are TRBV2 and TRBJ2-1; no firm D call. V was clipped by 4 bases and J by 7 bases, with 11 bases between them. The CDR3 is 13 residues long. Per the germline V gene, CDR1 is SNHLY and CDR2 is FYNNEI. The CDR3 loop reads CASSVLLVNEQFF. The CDR3 region has the DNA TGTGCCAGCAGTGTACTGCTAGTGAATGAGCAGTTCTTC.

The V gene is TRBV9, the J gene TRBJ1-5; D ambiguous. Trimming took 0 bases from V and 7 from J, leaving 14 bases between them. In germline, CDR1 is SGDLS, CDR2 YYNGEE. The CDR3 loop spans 15 amino acids. The CDR3 DNA sequence: TGTGCCAGCAGCGTAGGGTTATCGGGGTCACAGCCCCAGCATTTT. Amino acids: CASSVGLSGSQPQHF.

The V gene is TRBV6-5, the J gene TRBJ1-5; TRBD1 aligns across 8 bases. Trimming at V came to 9 bases and at J to 5 bases, leaving 3 bases not matched to a gene. Germline lookup yields CDR1 MNHEY and CDR2 SVGAGI. The CDR3 contains 12 residues. In nucleotides, the CDR3 is TGTGCCAGGAGGACAGGGCATCAGCCCCAGCATTTT. Its translation is CARRTGHQPQHF.

This clone was seen only once. The CDR3 here is CASSLNRAANSPLHF. The CDR3 bases are TGTGCCAGCAGCTTGAACAGGGCCGCTAATTCACCCCTCCACTTT. This rearrangement joins TRBV5-8 to TRBJ1-6, with TRBD1 as a possible D gene (6 bases). The CDR3 covers 15 residues. V lost 1 base to trimming and J lost 6 bases, with 11 bases between them. Germline-derived CDR1 and CDR2 are SGHTS and YDEGEE.

This sequence joins TRBV7-7 and TRBJ1-1, with D possibly TRBD1 on 5 matching bases. CDR1 SSHAT and CDR2 FNYEAQ come from the germline V gene (reference sequence). V was cut by 6 bases and J by 4 bases, with 15 bases left in between. This CDR3 contains 14 residues. In DNA form, the CDR3 reads TGTGCCAGCAGACCCCTCGTCGGGGGCACTGAAGCTTTCTTT. It is translated as CASRPLVGGTEAFF.

The V gene is TRBV5-1, the J gene TRBJ2-7; D is possibly TRBD2 (5 bases). Trimming cost V 4 bases and J 2 bases, with 10 bases left between them. The germline gives CDR1 SGHRS, CDR2 YFSETQ. This CDR3 spans 13 amino acids. The chain's CDR3 is CASSPRDPYEQYF. The CDR3 region has the DNA TGCGCCAGCAGCCCGAGGGATCCCTACGAGCAGTACTTC. Looking up the rest from reference TRBV5-1 and TRBJ2-7 gives the full variable domain: KAGVTQTPRYLIKTRGQQVTLSCSPISGHRSVSWYQQTPGQGLQFLFEYFSETQRNKGNFPGRFSGRQFSNSRSEMNVSTLELGDSALYLCASSPRDPYEQYFGPGTRLTVT.

The rearrangement uses TRBV10-3 and TRBJ2-1, with a tentative D call TRBD1 (5 bases). The CDR3 is 14 amino acids. V was clipped by 0 bases and J by 4 bases, with 7 bases between them. Germline V gene lookup returns CDR1 ENHRY and CDR2 SYGVKD. Here the CDR3 reads CAISESGQYNEQFF. The CDR3 region has the DNA TGTGCCATCAGTGAGTCGGGGCAATACAATGAGCAGTTCTTC.

The chain joins TRBV6-5 to TRBJ1-1, with D maybe TRBD1 (6 bases). The V end lost 6 bases, the J end lost 0 bases, and 11 bases lay between the germline ends. CDR1 is MNHEY, CDR2 SVGAGI, per germline. The CDR3 has 14 residues. The CDR3 is CASRVGGLNTEAFF. Written as DNA, the CDR3 is TGTGCCAGCAGGGTGGGGGGGCTGAACACTGAAGCTTTCTTT.

The J gene is TRBJ2-7, the V gene TRBV13, with 8 bases that match TRBD1. The CDR3 is 14 residues long. Germline V CDR1 and CDR2: PRHDT, FYEKMQ (reference sequence). V shed 5 bases, J shed 5 bases, and the junction held 8 bases outside the gene matches. The CDR3 region has the DNA TGTGCCAGCAGCACTGGACAGGGCGCGGACGAGCAGTACTTC. Amino acids: CASSTGQGADEQYF.

This chain connects TRBV7-3 to TRBJ2-2; D possibly corresponds to TRBD1 (5 bases). Trimming removed 0 bases from V and 7 bases from J, with 9 bases in between. The CDR3 length is 14 residues. The germline V gene has CDR1 SGHTA and CDR2 FQGTGA. The CDR3 sequence is CASSLTAGRGELFF. CDR3 bases: TGTGCCAGCAGCTTAACCGCAGGGCGCGGGGAGCTGTTTTTT. The full variable domain, in which reference TRBV7-3 and TRBJ2-2 provide the parts outside the CDR3, is GAGVSQTPSNKVTEKGKYVELRCDPISGHTALYWYRQSLGQGPEFLIYFQGTGAADDSGLPNDRFFAVRPEGSVSTLKIQRTERGDSAVYLCASSLTAGRGELFFGEGSRLTVL.